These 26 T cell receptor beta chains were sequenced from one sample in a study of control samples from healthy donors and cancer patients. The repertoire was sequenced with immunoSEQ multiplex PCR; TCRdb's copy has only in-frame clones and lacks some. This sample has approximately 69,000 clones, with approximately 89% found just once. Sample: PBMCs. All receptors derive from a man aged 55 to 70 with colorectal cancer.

The CDR3 DNA is TGTGCCAGCAGCCAAGGGCCGGGACTGAGCTCTGGAAACACCATATATTTT. Its translation is CASSQGPGLSSGNTIYF. The chain employs TRBV4-2 and TRBJ1-3, with a possible D match to TRBD1 (5 bases). This CDR3 region has 17 residues. Germline CDR1 reads LGHNA; CDR2 reads YNFKEQ. V shed 1 base and J shed 0 bases, with 13 bases lying between them.

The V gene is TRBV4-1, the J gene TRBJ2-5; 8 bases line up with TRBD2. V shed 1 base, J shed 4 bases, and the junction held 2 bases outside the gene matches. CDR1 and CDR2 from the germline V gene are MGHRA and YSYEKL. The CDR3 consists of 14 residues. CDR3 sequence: CASSQGLAPETQYF. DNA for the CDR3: TGCGCCAGCAGCCAAGGACTAGCGCCAGAGACCCAGTACTTC.

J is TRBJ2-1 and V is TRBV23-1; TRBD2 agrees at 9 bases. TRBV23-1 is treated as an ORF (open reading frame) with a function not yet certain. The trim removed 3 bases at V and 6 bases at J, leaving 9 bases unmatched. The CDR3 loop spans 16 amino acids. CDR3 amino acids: CASSHPPGLAGNEQFF. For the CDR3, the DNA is TGCGCCAGCAGTCACCCTCCGGGACTAGCCGGCAATGAGCAGTTCTTC.

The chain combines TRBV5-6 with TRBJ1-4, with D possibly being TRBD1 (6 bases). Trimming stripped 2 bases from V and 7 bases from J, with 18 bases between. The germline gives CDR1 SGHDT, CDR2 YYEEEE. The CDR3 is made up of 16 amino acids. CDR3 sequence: CASSFTPGGGGEKLFF. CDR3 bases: TGTGCCAGCAGCTTTACACCCGGCGGGGGCGGTGAAAAACTGTTTTTT.

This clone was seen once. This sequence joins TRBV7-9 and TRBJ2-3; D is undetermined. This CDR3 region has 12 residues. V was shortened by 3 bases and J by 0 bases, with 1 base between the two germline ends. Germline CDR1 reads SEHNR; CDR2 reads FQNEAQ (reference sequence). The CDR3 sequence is CASSFSTDTQYF. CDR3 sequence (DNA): TGTGCCAGCAGCTTTAGCACAGATACGCAGTATTTT.

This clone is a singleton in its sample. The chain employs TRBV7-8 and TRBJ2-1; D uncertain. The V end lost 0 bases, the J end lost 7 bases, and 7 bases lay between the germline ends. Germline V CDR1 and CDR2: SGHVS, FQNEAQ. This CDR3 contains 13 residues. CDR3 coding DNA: TGTGCCAGCAGCTTAGCACGGCATAATGAGCAGTTCTTC. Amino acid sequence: CASSLARHNEQFF.

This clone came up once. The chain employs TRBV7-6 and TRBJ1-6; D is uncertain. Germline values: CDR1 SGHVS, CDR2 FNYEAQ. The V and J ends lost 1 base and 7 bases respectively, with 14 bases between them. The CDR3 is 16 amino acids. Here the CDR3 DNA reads TGTGCCAGCAGCTTAGGGGCCGATAGAAGGAATTCACCCCTCCACTTT. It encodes CASSLGADRRNSPLHF. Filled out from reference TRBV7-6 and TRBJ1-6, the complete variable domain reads GAGVSQSPRYKVTKRGQDVALRCDPISGHVSLYWYRQALGQGPEFLTYFNYEAQQDKSGLPNDRFSAERPEGSISTLTIQRTEQRDSAMYRCASSLGADRRNSPLHFGNGTRLTVT.

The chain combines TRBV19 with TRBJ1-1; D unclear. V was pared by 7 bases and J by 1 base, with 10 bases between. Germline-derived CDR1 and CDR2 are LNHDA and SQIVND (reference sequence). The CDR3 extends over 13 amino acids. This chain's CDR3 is CASILDPNTEAFF. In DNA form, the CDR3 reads TGTGCCAGTATACTTGATCCGAACACTGAAGCTTTCTTT.

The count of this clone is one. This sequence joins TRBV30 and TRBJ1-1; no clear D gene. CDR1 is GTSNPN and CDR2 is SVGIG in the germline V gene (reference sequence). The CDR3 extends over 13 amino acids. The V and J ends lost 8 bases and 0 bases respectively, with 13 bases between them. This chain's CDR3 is CARTGVMNTEAFF. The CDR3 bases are TGTGCCCGGACTGGGGTTATGAACACTGAAGCTTTCTTT. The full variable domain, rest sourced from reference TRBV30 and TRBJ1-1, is SQTIHQWPATLVQPVGSPLSLECTVEGTSNPNLYWYRQAAGRGLQLLFYSVGIGQISSEVPQNLSASRPQDRQFILSSKKLLLSDSGFYLCARTGVMNTEAFFGQGTRLTVV.

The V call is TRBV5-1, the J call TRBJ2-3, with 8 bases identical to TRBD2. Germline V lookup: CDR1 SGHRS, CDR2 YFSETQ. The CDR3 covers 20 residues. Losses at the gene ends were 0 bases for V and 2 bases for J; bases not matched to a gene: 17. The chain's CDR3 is CASSLDSPLTGGVDTDTQYF. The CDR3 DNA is TGCGCCAGCAGCTTGGATAGCCCCTTGACGGGAGGGGTGGACACAGATACGCAGTATTTT.

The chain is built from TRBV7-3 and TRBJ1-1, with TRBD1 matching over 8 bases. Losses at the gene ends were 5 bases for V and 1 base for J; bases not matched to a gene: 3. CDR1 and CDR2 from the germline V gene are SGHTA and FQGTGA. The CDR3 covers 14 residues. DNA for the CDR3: TGTGCCAGCAGCACCAGGGGGCGGAACACTGAAGCTTTCTTT. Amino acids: CASSTRGRNTEAFF.

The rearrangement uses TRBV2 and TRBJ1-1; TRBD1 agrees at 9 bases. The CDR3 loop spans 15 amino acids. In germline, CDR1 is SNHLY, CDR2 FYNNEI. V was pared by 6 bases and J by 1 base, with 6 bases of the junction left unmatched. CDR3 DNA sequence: TGTGCCAGCAGGGGGGACAGGGCCTGGAACACTGAAGCTTTCTTT. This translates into CASRGDRAWNTEAFF.

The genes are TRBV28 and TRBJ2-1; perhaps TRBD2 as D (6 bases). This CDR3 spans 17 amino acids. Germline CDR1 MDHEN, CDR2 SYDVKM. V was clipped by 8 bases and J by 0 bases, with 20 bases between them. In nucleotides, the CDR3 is TGTGCCAGCGAAGCGGCGGGGAGCTCAAGCTCCTACAATGAGCAGTTCTTC. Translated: CASEAAGSSSSYNEQFF.

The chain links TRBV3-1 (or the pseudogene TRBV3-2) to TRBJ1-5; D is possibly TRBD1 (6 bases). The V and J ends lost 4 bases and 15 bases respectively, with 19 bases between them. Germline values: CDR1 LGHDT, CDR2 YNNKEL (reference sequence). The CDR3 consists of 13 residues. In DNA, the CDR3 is TGTGCCAGCAGCCCCCCAGGGGCGACGGCCCTGCATTTT. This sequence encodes CASSPPGATALHF.

CDR3 region: CASSLLANTGELFF. CDR3 nucleotides: TGTGCCAGCAGTCTCCTCGCGAACACCGGGGAGCTGTTTTTT. The chain carries TRBV27 and TRBJ2-2; D gene uncertain. Germline V gene data show CDR1 as MNHEY and CDR2 as SMNVEV (reference sequence). The CDR3 has 14 residues. V lost 5 bases and J 0 bases, leaving 7 bases between the germline ends.

CDR3 sequence (DNA): TGTGCCAGCAGCCAAGCGCGCCTAGGGGGTTTGGGGAACATTCAGTACTTC. This sequence encodes CASSQARLGGLGNIQYF. The chain recombines TRBV4-2 with TRBJ2-4; D may be TRBD1 (6 bases). Trimming stripped 1 base from V and 7 bases from J, with 20 bases between. The CDR3 consists of 17 residues. Germline V gene sequence: CDR1 LGHNA, CDR2 YNFKEQ.

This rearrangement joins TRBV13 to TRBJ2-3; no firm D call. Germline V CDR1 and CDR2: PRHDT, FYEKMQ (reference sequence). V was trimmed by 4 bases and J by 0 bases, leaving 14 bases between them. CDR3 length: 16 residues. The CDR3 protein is CASSSQVSGSTDTQYF. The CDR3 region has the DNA TGTGCCAGCAGCTCCCAGGTGTCGGGTAGCACAGATACGCAGTATTTT.

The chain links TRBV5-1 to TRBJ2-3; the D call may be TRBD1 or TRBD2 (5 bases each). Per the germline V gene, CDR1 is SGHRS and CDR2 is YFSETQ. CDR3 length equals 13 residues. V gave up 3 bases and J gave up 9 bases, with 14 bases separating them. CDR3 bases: TGCGCCAGCAGCTCCGGGGCAGCGGACACGCAGTATTTT. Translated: CASSSGAADTQYF.

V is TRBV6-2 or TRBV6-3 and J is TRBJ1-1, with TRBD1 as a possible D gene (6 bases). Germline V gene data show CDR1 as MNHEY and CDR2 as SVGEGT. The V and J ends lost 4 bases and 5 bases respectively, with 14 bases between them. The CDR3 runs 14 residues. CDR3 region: CASSFEGGGTEAFF. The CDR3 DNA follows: TGTGCCAGCAGTTTCGAAGGGGGTGGGACTGAAGCTTTCTTT.

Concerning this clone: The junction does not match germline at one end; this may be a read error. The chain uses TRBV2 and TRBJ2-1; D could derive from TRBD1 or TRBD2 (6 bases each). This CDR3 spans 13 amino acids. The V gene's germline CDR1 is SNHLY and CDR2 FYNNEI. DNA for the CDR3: TGTGCCAGCCTAGGGGGGAACCGGGGATTCTTAGTCTTC. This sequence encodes CASLGGNRGFLVF.

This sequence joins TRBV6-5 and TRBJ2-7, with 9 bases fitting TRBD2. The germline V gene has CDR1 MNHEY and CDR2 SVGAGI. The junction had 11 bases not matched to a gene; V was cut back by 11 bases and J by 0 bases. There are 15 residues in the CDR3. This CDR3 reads CARGGGGRSSYEQYF. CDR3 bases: TGTGCCCGCGGGGGGGGAGGGAGGAGCTCCTACGAGCAGTACTTC.

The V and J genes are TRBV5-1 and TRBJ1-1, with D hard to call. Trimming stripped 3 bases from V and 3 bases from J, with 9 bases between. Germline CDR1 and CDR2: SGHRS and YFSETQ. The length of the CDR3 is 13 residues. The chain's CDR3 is CASSWGSDTEAFF. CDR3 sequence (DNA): TGCGCCAGCAGCTGGGGATCGGACACTGAAGCTTTCTTT.

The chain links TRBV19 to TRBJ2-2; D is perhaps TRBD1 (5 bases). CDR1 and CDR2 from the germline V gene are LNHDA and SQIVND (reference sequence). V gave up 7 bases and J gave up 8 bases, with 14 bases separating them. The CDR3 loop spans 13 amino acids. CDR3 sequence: CASTRAMLGELFF. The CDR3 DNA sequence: TGTGCCAGTACCAGGGCCATGCTGGGGGAGCTGTTTTTT.

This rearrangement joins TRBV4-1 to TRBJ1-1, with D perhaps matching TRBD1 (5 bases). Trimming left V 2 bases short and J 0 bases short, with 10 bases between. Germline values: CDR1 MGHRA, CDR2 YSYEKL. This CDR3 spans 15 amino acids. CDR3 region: CASSQHGGMNTEAFF. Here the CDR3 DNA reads TGCGCCAGCAGCCAACACGGGGGGATGAACACTGAAGCTTTCTTT.

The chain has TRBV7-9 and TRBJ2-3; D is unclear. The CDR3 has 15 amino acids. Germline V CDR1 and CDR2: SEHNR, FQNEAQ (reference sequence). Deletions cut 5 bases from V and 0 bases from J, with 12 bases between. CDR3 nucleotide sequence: TGTGCCAGCAGCCCTGCGGTCGCAAGCACAGATACGCAGTATTTT. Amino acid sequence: CASSPAVASTDTQYF.

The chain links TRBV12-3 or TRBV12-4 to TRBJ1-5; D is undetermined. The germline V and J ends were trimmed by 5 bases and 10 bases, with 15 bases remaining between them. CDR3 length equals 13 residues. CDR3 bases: TGTGCCAGCAGTCTTCAGATGATTCGACCCCAGCATTTT. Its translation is CASSLQMIRPQHF.